The T cell receptor (beta chain) described here comes from a study of patients and donors after allogeneic stem cell transplantation. The germline CDR1 and CDR2 sequences are SQVTM and ANQGSEA. V was pared by 5 bases and J by 5 bases, with 17 bases of the junction left unmatched. CDR3 length equals 18 residues. TCRdb reprocessed the RT-PCR reads with MiXCR, giving one entry per CDR3 protein. This table holds around 240,000 distinct CDR3 sequences, approximately 14% found once. The table lists this clonotype with many counts. The material sequenced was blood, either unsorted or a sorted T cell fraction (not recorded which). V is TRBV29-1 and J is TRBJ2-1; 11 bases map to TRBD2. This receptor was identified in a human donor who was either an allogeneic HSCT recipient or a stem cell or donor lymphocyte infusion donor (not recorded which). It is not recorded whose cells these are; they may come from a transplant donor. The CDR3 DNA reads as TGCAGCGTTAGCCGAGCGGGAGAGCTAGCGGGAGGCCACAATGAGCAGTTCTTC. Protein sequence: CSVSRAGELAGGHNEQFF.